These T cell receptor beta chains were read from a single sample in a study of CD39 and CD103 CD8 tumor-infiltrating T cells. TCRdb's table, derived via immunoSEQ multiplex PCR, lists solely in-frame clones and lacks some. Among around 15,000 clones, around nine tenths were seen once, and the ten largest hold 4.3%. Sequenced: CD8+ T cells sorted from blood. The receptors here all came from a human donor with head and neck squamous cell carcinoma. Each CDR3 is given with its conserved first and last residue. Each record gives: J gene, clone size, V gene, D gene, CDR3 protein, CDR3 DNA. D genes are given only for firm matches. Clone sizes are given selectively: once, few, many, or a class where the clone is expanded.

J: TRBJ2-7; size: once; V: TRBV7-9; D: NA; CDR3: CASSFYSGTKYF; DNA: TGTGCCAGCAGCTTCTATTCCGGGACGAAGTACTTC
J: TRBJ2-5; size: few; V: TRBV5-6; D: TRBD1; CDR3: CASSLVGTGGETQYF; DNA: TGTGCCAGCAGCTTGGTTGGGACAGGGGGGGAGACCCAGTACTTC
J: TRBJ2-7; size: NA; V: TRBV10-2; D: NA; CDR3: CASSGRNAYEQYF; DNA: TGCGCCAGCAGTGGACGGAATGCCTACGAGCAGTACTTC
J: TRBJ2-2; size: NA; V: TRBV4-1; D: TRBD1; CDR3: CASRPPTGGITGELFF; DNA: TGCGCCAGCAGACCACCGACAGGGGGAATCACCGGGGAGCTGTTTTTT
J: TRBJ1-4; size: NA; V: TRBV4-1; D: TRBD1; CDR3: CASSRLPGQSSEKLFF; DNA: TGCGCCAGCAGCCGACTTCCGGGACAGTCGAGTGAAAAACTGTTTTTT
J: TRBJ2-3; size: NA; V: TRBV5-5; D: NA; CDR3: CASSLVQMWGLTDTQYF; DNA: TGTGCCAGCAGCTTGGTCCAAATGTGGGGGCTCACAGATACGCAGTATTTT
J: TRBJ2-6; size: NA; V: TRBV4-2; D: NA; CDR3: CASSHPGGANVLTF; DNA: TGTGCCAGCAGCCATCCTGGTGGGGCCAACGTCCTGACTTTC
J: TRBJ1-1; size: NA; V: TRBV2; D: NA; CDR3: CATTRNTEAFF; DNA: TGTGCCACCACCCGAAACACTGAAGCTTTCTTT
J: TRBJ2-1; size: NA; V: TRBV19; D: NA; CDR3: CASSMGGGWGHEQFF; DNA: TGTGCCAGTAGTATGGGGGGCGGTTGGGGGCATGAGCAGTTCTTC
J: TRBJ2-5; size: few; V: TRBV6-5; D: NA; CDR3: CASSYEAGRPQETQYF; DNA: TGTGCCAGCAGTTATGAGGCAGGGCGTCCTCAAGAGACCCAGTACTTC
J: TRBJ1-1; size: NA; V: TRBV7-2; D: NA; CDR3: CASSLGWSVGEAFF; DNA: TGTGCCAGCAGCTTAGGTTGGTCAGTCGGTGAAGCTTTCTTT
J: TRBJ2-1; size: few; V: TRBV27; D: NA; CDR3: CASSALGPVVGEQFF; DNA: TGTGCCAGCAGTGCCCTCGGTCCCGTAGTCGGGGAGCAGTTCTTC
J: TRBJ1-2; size: NA; V: TRBV9; D: TRBD1; CDR3: CASSPPGDRYNYGYTF; DNA: TGTGCCAGCAGCCCTCCGGGGGACAGATATAACTATGGCTACACCTTC
J: TRBJ1-1; size: once; V: TRBV12-5; D: NA; CDR3: CASGLVDSQNTEAFF; DNA: TGTGCTAGTGGTTTGGTAGACAGCCAGAACACTGAAGCTTTCTTT
J: TRBJ2-1; size: NA; V: TRBV10-3; D: NA; CDR3: CDLQGYNEQFF; DNA: TGTGACCTTCAGGGCTACAATGAGCAGTTCTTC
J: TRBJ1-5; size: NA; V: TRBV6-1; D: NA; CDR3: CAGGTGEFQPQHF; DNA: TGTGCCGGAGGTACAGGTGAATTTCAGCCCCAGCATTTT
J: TRBJ1-5; size: NA; V: TRBV16; D: NA; CDR3: CASSQISNTGSDQPQHF; DNA: TGTGCCAGCAGCCAAATCTCCAATACGGGATCGGATCAGCCCCAGCATTTT
J: TRBJ1-2; size: NA; V: TRBV2; D: NA; CDR3: CASSEGDGGNYGYTF; DNA: TGTGCCAGCAGTGAAGGGGATGGGGGGAACTATGGCTACACCTTC
J: TRBJ2-3; size: NA; V: TRBV28; D: NA; CDR3: CASSPGLWKIQTADTQYF; DNA: TGTGCCAGCAGCCCGGGGCTTTGGAAAATACAGACCGCAGATACGCAGTATTTT
J: TRBJ2-5; size: NA; V: TRBV9; D: TRBD2; CDR3: CASSVASGERETQYF; DNA: TGTGCCAGCAGCGTAGCTAGCGGGGAACGAGAGACCCAGTACTTC
J: TRBJ2-1; size: NA; V: TRBV11-2; D: TRBD2; CDR3: CASRLTKVLGERGYNEQFF; DNA: TGTGCCAGCAGACTAACAAAGGTGCTCGGGGAGCGGGGTTACAATGAGCAGTTCTTC
J: TRBJ2-3; size: NA; V: TRBV27; D: NA; CDR3: CASRRTGTWSTDTQYF; DNA: TGTGCCAGCAGAAGAACAGGGACATGGTCCACAGATACGCAGTATTTT
J: TRBJ1-6; size: NA; V: TRBV4-2; D: NA; CDR3: CASSPIGEGDPLHF; DNA: TGTGCCAGCAGCCCCATAGGAGAGGGGGACCCCCTCCACTTT
J: TRBJ2-1; size: NA; V: TRBV5-1; D: NA; CDR3: CASSLVGDEQFF; DNA: TGCGCCAGCAGCTTGGTTGGGGATGAGCAGTTCTTC
J: TRBJ2-2; size: NA; V: TRBV5-5; D: NA; CDR3: CASSLESGGELFF; DNA: TGTGCCAGCAGCTTAGAAAGCGGGGGGGAGCTGTTTTTT
J: TRBJ2-3; size: NA; V: TRBV2; D: NA; CDR3: CASSSPGDTDTQYF; DNA: TGTGCCAGCAGCAGCCCCGGGGACACAGATACGCAGTATTTT
J: TRBJ2-7; size: NA; V: TRBV28; D: TRBD2; CDR3: CASSFRGGRAEQYF; DNA: TGTGCCAGCAGTTTTCGGGGGGGGAGGGCAGAGCAGTACTTC
J: TRBJ2-1; size: NA; V: TRBV28; D: NA; CDR3: CASSLGYNEQFF; DNA: TGTGCCAGCAGTTTGGGCTACAATGAGCAGTTCTTC
J: TRBJ1-5; size: NA; V: TRBV7-9; D: NA; CDR3: CASSFLDGKPQHF; DNA: TGTGCCAGCAGCTTTTTAGACGGAAAGCCCCAGCATTTT
J: TRBJ1-1; size: NA; V: TRBV19; D: TRBD1; CDR3: CASSIVGQGANEAFF; DNA: TGTGCCAGTAGTATAGTCGGACAGGGGGCAAATGAAGCTTTCTTT
J: TRBJ1-1; size: NA; V: TRBV2; D: NA; CDR3: CASSETGIGGGIAEAFF; DNA: TGTGCCAGCAGTGAAACCGGTATCGGTGGGGGCATCGCTGAAGCTTTCTTT
J: TRBJ2-3; size: NA; V: TRBV7-6; D: NA; CDR3: CASSWDFGGTDTQYF; DNA: TGTGCCAGCAGTTGGGACTTCGGAGGCACAGATACGCAGTATTTT
J: TRBJ1-1; size: NA; V: TRBV4-1; D: NA; CDR3: CASSQGAVMNTEAFF; DNA: TGCGCCAGCAGCCAAGGTGCGGTCATGAACACTGAAGCTTTCTTT
J: TRBJ1-5; size: once; V: TRBV11-2; D: NA; CDR3: CASSLPAERRSNQPQHF; DNA: TGTGCCAGCAGCTTACCGGCGGAGCGCAGAAGCAATCAGCCCCAGCATTTT
J: TRBJ2-1; size: NA; V: TRBV7-3; D: TRBD2; CDR3: CASSRSAGASYNEQFF; DNA: TGTGCCAGCAGTCGATCAGCGGGGGCCAGCTACAATGAGCAGTTCTTC
J: TRBJ1-1; size: few; V: TRBV11-2; D: NA; CDR3: CASSLEPQEGPYTEAFF; DNA: TGTGCCAGCAGCTTAGAACCCCAGGAGGGGCCGTACACTGAAGCTTTCTTT
J: TRBJ2-1; size: NA; V: TRBV2; D: NA; CDR3: CASSVGKGSNEQFF; DNA: TGTGCCAGCAGTGTCGGGAAGGGGTCCAATGAGCAGTTCTTC
J: TRBJ1-2; size: few; V: TRBV5-6; D: NA; CDR3: CASNFMGGGYTF; DNA: TGTGCCAGCAACTTCATGGGGGGAGGCTACACCTTC
J: TRBJ1-2; size: once; V: TRBV2; D: NA; CDR3: CASRWGDLGYTF; DNA: TGTGCCAGCCGGTGGGGAGACCTTGGCTACACCTTC
J: TRBJ1-1; size: once; V: TRBV6-1; D: NA; CDR3: CASSGLDSISEAFF; DNA: TGTGCCAGCAGTGGACTGGACAGCATTTCTGAAGCTTTCTTT
J: TRBJ1-2; size: NA; V: TRBV5-1; D: NA; CDR3: CASSRDLGDGYTF; DNA: TGCGCCAGCAGCCGAGATCTGGGGGATGGCTACACCTTC
J: TRBJ2-1; size: NA; V: TRBV10-2; D: TRBD2; CDR3: CASSESWVAGGNEQFF; DNA: TGCGCCAGCAGTGAGTCGTGGGTAGCGGGGGGGAATGAGCAGTTCTTC
J: TRBJ2-1; size: NA; V: TRBV11-2; D: NA; CDR3: CASSPPSIQGPYEQFF; DNA: TGTGCCAGCAGCCCACCCTCTATCCAGGGCCCCTATGAGCAGTTCTTC
J: TRBJ1-5; size: NA; V: TRBV27; D: NA; CDR3: CASSLGSNQPQHF; DNA: TGTGCCAGCAGTTTAGGAAGCAATCAGCCCCAGCATTTT
J: TRBJ2-7; size: NA; V: TRBV5-6; D: NA; CDR3: CASSPKGRLGTYEQYF; DNA: TGTGCCAGCAGCCCCAAAGGTAGGCTAGGAACCTACGAGCAGTACTTC
J: TRBJ1-2; size: NA; V: TRBV4-1; D: TRBD1; CDR3: CASSQPRDSLYGYTF; DNA: TGCGCCAGCAGCCAACCACGGGACAGCCTCTATGGCTACACCTTC
J: TRBJ2-7; size: NA; V: TRBV6-1; D: NA; CDR3: CASSDQGMGEQYF; DNA: TGTGCCAGCAGTGATCAGGGAATGGGAGAGCAGTACTTC
J: TRBJ2-7; size: NA; V: TRBV5-5; D: NA; CDR3: CASSPWGVPYEQYF; DNA: TGTGCCAGCAGCCCATGGGGGGTCCCCTACGAGCAGTACTTC
J: TRBJ2-1; size: NA; V: TRBV2; D: TRBD1; CDR3: CASENTGGAYNEQFF; DNA: TGTGCCAGCGAAAATACAGGGGGCGCATACAATGAGCAGTTCTTC
J: TRBJ2-5; size: NA; V: TRBV2; D: NA; CDR3: CASSEEAGSETQYF; DNA: TGTGCCAGCAGTGAAGAGGCAGGGAGCGAGACCCAGTACTTC
J: TRBJ2-7; size: NA; V: TRBV10-2; D: TRBD2; CDR3: CAHGPGGSEQYF; DNA: TGCGCCCACGGGCCGGGGGGATCCGAGCAGTACTTC
J: TRBJ1-1; size: few; V: TRBV25-1; D: NA; CDR3: CASSVGGRTEAFF; DNA: TGTGCCAGCAGTGTAGGGGGTAGGACTGAAGCTTTCTTT
J: TRBJ1-1; size: NA; V: TRBV9; D: NA; CDR3: CASGGLMNTEAFF; DNA: TGTGCCAGCGGGGGCCTCATGAACACTGAAGCTTTCTTT